This TCR beta chain was identified during a study of T cells after yellow fever vaccination. The study, taken as a whole, reports: A small proportion of clonotypes was detected in both the CD4 and CD8 compartments.

TCRdb called the 5' RACE reads again in MiXCR, with one record for every CDR3 protein. The sample consists of under 550,000 distinct CDR3 sequences, 21% of them appearing once. The V and J ends lost 2 bases and 0 bases respectively, with 10 bases between them. The CDR3 consists of 15 residues. The germline gives CDR1 MNHNS, CDR2 SASEGT. As regards this clonotype: The antigen is undetermined.

The starting material was PBMCs, obtained roughly 20 days after the first yellow fever vaccination. The source of this sequence is a man aged 18 to 30 who received the YFV17D yellow fever vaccine. This chain joins TRBV6-1 and TRBJ2-5; the D gene is possibly TRBD2 (5 bases). The CDR3 is CASSELARYQETQYF. The CDR3 DNA follows: TGTGCCAGCAGTGAATTAGCGCGATACCAAGAGACCCAGTACTTC.